A single sample is the source of the 16 T cell receptor beta chains below, sequenced in a study of long-term antiretroviral therapy in people with HIV. The immunoSEQ assay was v3.0, run at survey level. Sequencing used immunoSEQ multiplex PCR; TCRdb keeps in-frame clones, though not all of them. This sample has around 21,000 clones, with 82% found just once. The sequencing used unsorted PBMCs, collected 0.2 years after starting antiretroviral therapy. The receptors here all came from a woman in her thirties with HIV.

This clone has just a few counts. This chain connects TRBV7-6 to TRBJ1-5; 7 bases align to TRBD1. The CDR3 is made up of 16 amino acids. Germline V gene data show CDR1 as SGHVS and CDR2 as FNYEAQ. V dropped 5 bases and J dropped 2; count of bases not matched to a gene: 9. CDR3 loop: CASSLNLGGGNQPQHF. The CDR3, as DNA: TGTGCCAGCAGCCTTAATTTAGGGGGCGGCAATCAGCCCCAGCATTTT.

The chain carries TRBV30 and TRBJ2-3; D assignment may be TRBD1 or TRBD2 (5 bases each). Germline CDR1 GTSNPN, CDR2 SVGIG (reference sequence). The V gene lost 1 base and the J gene lost 6 bases, with 14 bases spanning the gap. The CDR3 has 14 residues. This CDR3 reads CAWSGRGGRDTQYF. DNA for the CDR3: TGTGCCTGGAGTGGCCGTGGGGGTAGGGATACGCAGTATTTT.

In the case of this clone: Other DNA sequences from this sample encode an identical CDR3 as well. This rearrangement joins TRBV7-9 to TRBJ2-5; 8 positions agree with TRBD2. Trimming cost V 5 bases and J 2 bases; bases outside gene matches: 7. The CDR3 runs to 15 residues. The germline CDR1 and CDR2 sequences are SEHNR and FQNEAQ (reference sequence). The CDR3 loop reads CASSPGGGGQETQYF. The CDR3 DNA reads as TGTGCCAGCAGCCCCGGGGGGGGAGGACAAGAGACCCAGTACTTC.

In this sample, this clone turned up a few times. V usage is TRBV6-6 and J usage is TRBJ1-3; D not certain. V gave up 4 bases and J gave up 4 bases, with 8 bases separating them. The CDR3 consists of 13 residues. Germline lookup yields CDR1 MNHNY and CDR2 SVGAGI (reference sequence). CDR3 residues: CASSWVGGNTIYF. The CDR3 nucleotides are TGTGCCAGCAGTTGGGTGGGAGGAAACACCATATATTTT.

The V call is TRBV6-1, the J call TRBJ1-1; no firm D call. The CDR3 sequence is 14 residues long. Trimming pared 3 bases from V and 1 base from J, leaving 9 bases between. CDR1 and CDR2 from the germline V gene are MNHNS and SASEGT. CDR3 loop: CASSEALGNTEAFF. In nucleotides, the CDR3 is TGTGCCAGCAGTGAGGCCCTGGGGAACACTGAAGCTTTCTTT.

This chain connects TRBV30 to TRBJ1-5; 8 positions match TRBD1. This CDR3 has 16 amino acids. Per the germline V gene, CDR1 is GTSNPN and CDR2 is SVGIG (reference sequence). In nucleotides, the CDR3 is TGTGCGAACGACAGGGGCCTATTCTATAGCAATCAGCCCCAGCATTTT. This encodes CANDRGLFYSNQPQHF.

V usage is TRBV2 and J usage is TRBJ2-7, with unresolved D. Trimming removed 0 bases at V and 0 bases at J, with 6 bases between. This CDR3 has 14 residues. Per the germline V gene, CDR1 is SNHLY and CDR2 is FYNNEI. CDR3: CASSEALGSYEQYV. In nucleotides, the CDR3 is TGTGCCAGCAGTGAAGCGCTCGGCTCCTACGAGCAGTACGTC.

CDR3 nucleotides: TGTGCCAGCTCACCGGGACAGGGCCTGACCGGGGAGCTGTTTTTT. It encodes CASSPGQGLTGELFF. The rearrangement uses TRBV18 and TRBJ2-2, with TRBD1 matching 9 bases. CDR3 size: 15 residues. The J segment lost 5 bases and the V segment lost 3 bases, leaving 4 bases of the junction unmatched. The germline CDR1 and CDR2 sequences are KGHSH and LQKENI. The whole variable domain, filled in from reference TRBV18 and TRBJ2-2, reads NAGVMQNPRHLVRRRGQEARLRCSPMKGHSHVYWYRQLPEEGLKFMVYLQKENIIDESGMPKERFSAEFPKEGPSILRIQQVVRGDSAAYFCASSPGQGLTGELFFGEGSRLTVL.

The chain combines TRBV7-8 with TRBJ1-5; 8 bases line up with TRBD1. CDR3 length equals 15 residues. With V trimmed by 4 bases and J by 4 bases, 6 bases remained unmatched. Germline values: CDR1 SGHVS, CDR2 FQNEAQ. The CDR3 protein is CASSSNRGRNQPQHF. The DNA of the CDR3 is TGTGCCAGCAGCTCAAACAGGGGGAGGAATCAGCCCCAGCATTTT.

The V gene is TRBV9, the J gene TRBJ2-3; TRBD2 is a possible D gene (6 bases). This CDR3 is 15 amino acids long. V was trimmed by 0 bases and J by 2 bases, leaving 10 bases between them. Germline CDR1 and CDR2: SGDLS and YYNGEE. The chain's CDR3 is CASSVAGGVTDTQYF. CDR3 in DNA: TGTGCCAGCAGCGTAGCTGGCGGGGTCACAGATACGCAGTATTTT.

V and J are TRBV7-3 and TRBJ2-2; tentatively, D is TRBD2 (5 bases). V lost 5 bases and J 5 bases, leaving 15 bases between the germline ends. The CDR3 is made up of 15 amino acids. The germline V gene encodes CDR1 SGHTA and CDR2 FQGTGA. Here the CDR3 DNA reads TGTGCCAGCAGCCCCCGGAATAGCGTTACCGGGGAGCTGTTTTTT. This gives the protein CASSPRNSVTGELFF.

The chain carries TRBV7-9 and TRBJ2-3, with D unresolved. V was trimmed by 3 bases and J by 10 bases, leaving 11 bases between them. The CDR3 length is 12 residues. The germline CDR1 and CDR2 sequences are SEHNR and FQNEAQ (reference sequence). The CDR3 DNA sequence: TGTGCCAGCAGCTTGGAGAATAGGGCGCAGTATTTT. It specifies CASSLENRAQYF.

The chain has TRBV6-5 and TRBJ1-1, with D perhaps matching TRBD1 (5 bases). The germline gives CDR1 MNHEY, CDR2 SVGAGI. CDR3 length equals 12 residues. V was clipped by 2 bases and J by 10 bases, with 11 bases between them. CDR3 DNA: TGTGCCAGCAGTTACGTGGAGGGGAGAGCTTTCTTT. Protein: CASSYVEGRAFF.

This sequence joins TRBV5-1 and TRBJ1-5; no definite D call. This CDR3 contains 13 residues. The V gene's germline CDR1 is SGHRS and CDR2 YFSETQ. V lost 0 bases to trimming and J lost 4 bases, with 5 bases between them. The CDR3 DNA follows: TGCGCCAGCAGCTTGGATGTGAATCAGCCCCAGCATTTT. Translation gives CASSLDVNQPQHF.

V and J are TRBV7-9 and TRBJ1-3; D is undetermined. The V end was cut by 5 bases, the J end by 6 bases, with 17 bases between. The CDR3 runs 15 residues. The germline gives CDR1 SEHNR, CDR2 FQNEAQ (reference sequence). CDR3 DNA: TGTGCCAGCAGCCCCGCCGGTGCAACAGAAAACACCATATATTTT. Protein sequence: CASSPAGATENTIYF.

This chain connects TRBV6-5 to TRBJ1-3; D call uncertain. The ends were cut back, 8 bases at V and 2 bases at J, with 16 bases in the middle. The length of the CDR3 is 15 residues. Germline-derived CDR1 and CDR2 are MNHEY and SVGAGI. CDR3 nucleotides: TGTGCCAGCTCAAGAGACCCGGCGGCTGGAAACACCATATATTTT. Its translation: CASSRDPAAGNTIYF.